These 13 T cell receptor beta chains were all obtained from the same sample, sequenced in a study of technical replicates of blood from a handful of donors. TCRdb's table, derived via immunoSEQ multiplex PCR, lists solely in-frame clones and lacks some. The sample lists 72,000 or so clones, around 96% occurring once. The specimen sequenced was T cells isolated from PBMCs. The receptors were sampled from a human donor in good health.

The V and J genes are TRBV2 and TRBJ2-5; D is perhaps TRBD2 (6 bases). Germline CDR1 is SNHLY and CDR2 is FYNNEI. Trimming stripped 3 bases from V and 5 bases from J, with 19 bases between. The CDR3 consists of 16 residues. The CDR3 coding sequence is TGTGCCAGCAGTGACCTCTGGGTCGGGGGTGTGGAGACCCAGTACTTC. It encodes CASSDLWVGGVETQYF.

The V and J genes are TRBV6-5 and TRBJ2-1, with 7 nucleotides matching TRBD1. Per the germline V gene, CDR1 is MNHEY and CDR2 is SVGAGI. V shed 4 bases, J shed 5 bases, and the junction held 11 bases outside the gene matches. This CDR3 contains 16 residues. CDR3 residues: CASSSQRGQANNEQFF. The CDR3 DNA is TGTGCCAGCAGTTCACAGCGTGGACAGGCAAACAATGAGCAGTTCTTC.

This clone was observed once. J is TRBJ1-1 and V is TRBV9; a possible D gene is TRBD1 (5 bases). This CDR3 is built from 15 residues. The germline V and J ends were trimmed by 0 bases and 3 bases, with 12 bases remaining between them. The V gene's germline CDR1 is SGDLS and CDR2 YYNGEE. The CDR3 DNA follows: TGTGCCAGCAGCGTAGCTGGGCAGGGTTACACTGAAGCTTTCTTT. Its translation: CASSVAGQGYTEAFF.

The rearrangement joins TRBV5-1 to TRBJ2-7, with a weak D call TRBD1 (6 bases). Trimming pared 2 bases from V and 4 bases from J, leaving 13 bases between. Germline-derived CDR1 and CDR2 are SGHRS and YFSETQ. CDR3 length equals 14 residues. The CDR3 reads CASSFFAQGYEQYF. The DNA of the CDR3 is TGCGCCAGCAGCTTCTTCGCTCAGGGGTACGAGCAGTACTTC. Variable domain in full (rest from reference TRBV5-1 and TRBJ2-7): KAGVTQTPRYLIKTRGQQVTLSCSPISGHRSVSWYQQTPGQGLQFLFEYFSETQRNKGNFPGRFSGRQFSNSRSEMNVSTLELGDSALYLCASSFFAQGYEQYFGPGTRLTVT.

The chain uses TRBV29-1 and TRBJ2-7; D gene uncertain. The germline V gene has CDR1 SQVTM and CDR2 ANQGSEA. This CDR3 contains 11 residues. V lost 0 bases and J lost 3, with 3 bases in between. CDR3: CSVEDRYEQYF. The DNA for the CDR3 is TGCAGCGTTGAAGACCGCTACGAGCAGTACTTC.

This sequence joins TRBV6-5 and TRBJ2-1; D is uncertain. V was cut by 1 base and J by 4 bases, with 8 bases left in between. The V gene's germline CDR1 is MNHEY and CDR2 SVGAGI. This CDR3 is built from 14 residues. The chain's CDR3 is CASSYFGAYNEQFF. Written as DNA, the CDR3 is TGTGCCAGCAGTTACTTCGGAGCGTACAATGAGCAGTTCTTC.

The CDR3: CASSWGLAGDNEQFF. DNA of the CDR3: TGTGCCAGCAGCTGGGGACTAGCGGGAGACAATGAGCAGTTCTTC. V is TRBV5-4 and J is TRBJ2-1, with 14 bases matching TRBD2. Germline trimming cut 3 bases from V and 5 bases from J; bases unmatched to any gene: 1. The CDR3 runs 15 residues. Germline CDR1 and CDR2: SGHNT and YYREEE (reference sequence).

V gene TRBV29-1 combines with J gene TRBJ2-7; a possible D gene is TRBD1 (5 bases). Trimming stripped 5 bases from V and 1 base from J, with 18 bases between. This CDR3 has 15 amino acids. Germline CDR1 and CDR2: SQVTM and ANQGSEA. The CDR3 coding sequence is TGCAGCGTTATTGGTAGCCTACAGGTTTCCTACGAGCAGTACTTC. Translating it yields CSVIGSLQVSYEQYF.

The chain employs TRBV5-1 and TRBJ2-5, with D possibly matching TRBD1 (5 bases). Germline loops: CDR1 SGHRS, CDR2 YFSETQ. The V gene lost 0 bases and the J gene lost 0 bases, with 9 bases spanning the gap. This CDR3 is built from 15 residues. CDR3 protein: CASSLESGYQETQYF. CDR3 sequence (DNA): TGCGCCAGCAGCTTGGAGTCAGGGTACCAAGAGACCCAGTACTTC.

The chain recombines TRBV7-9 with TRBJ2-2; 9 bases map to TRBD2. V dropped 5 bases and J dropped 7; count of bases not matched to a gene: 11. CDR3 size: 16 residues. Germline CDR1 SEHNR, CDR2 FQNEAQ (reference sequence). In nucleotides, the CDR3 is TGTGCCAGCAGCCTTAGTCCCGGGACTAGCAGCGGGGAGCTGTTTTTT. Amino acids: CASSLSPGTSSGELFF.

CDR3 residues: CASSPQGVTGYTF. Here the CDR3 DNA reads TGTGCCAGCTCACCCCAGGGGGTTACTGGCTACACCTTC. The chain uses TRBV18 and TRBJ1-2; 7 nucleotides agree with TRBD1. Germline CDR1 KGHSH, CDR2 LQKENI. Trimming cost V 3 bases and J 7 bases; bases outside gene matches: 5. The CDR3 has 13 residues. The full variable domain, with the rest looked up from reference TRBV18 and TRBJ1-2, is NAGVMQNPRHLVRRRGQEARLRCSPMKGHSHVYWYRQLPEEGLKFMVYLQKENIIDESGMPKERFSAEFPKEGPSILRIQQVVRGDSAAYFCASSPQGVTGYTFGSGTRLTVV.

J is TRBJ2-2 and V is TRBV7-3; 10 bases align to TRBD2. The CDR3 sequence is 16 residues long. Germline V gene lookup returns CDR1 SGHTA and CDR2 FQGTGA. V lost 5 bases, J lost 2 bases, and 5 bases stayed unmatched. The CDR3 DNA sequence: TGTGCCAGCAGCCCGACTAGCGGGTTTAACACCGGGGAGCTGTTTTTT. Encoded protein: CASSPTSGFNTGELFF.

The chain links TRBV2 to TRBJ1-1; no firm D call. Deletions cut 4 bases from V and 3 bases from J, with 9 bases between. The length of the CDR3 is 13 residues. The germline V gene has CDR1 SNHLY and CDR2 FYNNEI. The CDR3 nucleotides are TGTGCCAGCAGTGTAGCTACACACACTGAAGCTTTCTTT. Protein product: CASSVATHTEAFF.